This T cell receptor beta chain stems from a study of blood T cell repertoires in COVID-19. Clones were sequenced by immunoSEQ multiplex PCR, and TCRdb holds only the in-frame ones, with some missing. This table holds more than 95,000 clones, around 80% found once. Trimming removed 2 bases from V and 3 bases from J, with 10 bases in between. This CDR3 region has 15 residues. Sequenced material: peripheral blood. This rearrangement joins TRBV23-1 to TRBJ1-4; possible D gene TRBD1, 5 bases. TRBV23-1 is recorded as an ORF, its role being uncertain. The clonotype comes from a woman between 45 and 65 years old with acute or convalescent COVID-19. CDR3 DNA: TGCGCCAGCAGTCAAACCAGGGAGGCTAATGAAAAACTGTTTTTT. Translation: CASSQTREANEKLFF.